A selection of T cell receptor beta chains follows, all from one sample in a study of metastatic and nonmetastatic thyroid tumors. TCRdb re-called the PCR reads via MiXCR. The sample has about 7,800 clones, over 20% seen once. The specimen sequenced was adjacent normal tissue. Receptor source: a female donor with papillary thyroid cancer or a benign thyroid nodule (not recorded which). Some clones in this sample may be carry-over from other donors' samples. The CDR3 runs from the conserved cysteine through the conserved F or W. A D gene is named only where the DNA matches it firmly. Size is omitted from some rows. Given values are once, few, many or a class for expanded clones.

d_call,v_call,j_call,clone_size,cdr3_length,cdr3_aa,cdr3_nt
TRBD2,TRBV12-3/TRBV12-4,TRBJ2-1,large,15,CASSSQIAGTNEQFF,TGTGCCAGCAGTTCACAAATAGCGGGCACGAATGAGCAGTTCTTC
NA,TRBV20-1,TRBJ2-7,medium-sized,11,CSALDWYEQYF,TGCAGTGCCTTAGACTGGTACGAGCAGTACTTC
TRBD2,TRBV5-4,TRBJ2-5,NA,16,CASSLAILAGQETQYF,TGTGCCAGCAGCTTGGCCATCCTAGCGGGACAAGAGACCCAGTACTTC
TRBD2,TRBV14,TRBJ2-1,many,15,CASSRPGKRGDEQFF,TGTGCCAGCAGCCGCCCGGGAAAGCGGGGGGATGAGCAGTTCTTC
TRBD2,TRBV5-6,TRBJ2-3,few,17,CASQGLAGILLTDTQYF,TGTGCCAGCCAAGGACTAGCGGGAATCCTTTTGACAGATACGCAGTATTTT
NA,TRBV5-6,TRBJ2-5,NA,14,CASSFSGSQETQYF,TGTGCCAGCAGCTTCTCAGGCAGCCAAGAGACCCAGTACTTC
NA,TRBV12-3/TRBV12-4,TRBJ1-5,few,13,CASMGDPNQPQHF,TGTGCCAGCATGGGGGATCCCAATCAGCCCCAGCATTTT
TRBD2,TRBV7-8,TRBJ2-1,NA,15,CASSTRTSGDNEQFF,TGTGCCAGCAGCACCCGGACTAGCGGAGACAATGAGCAGTTCTTC
NA,TRBV24-1,TRBJ2-7,NA,15,CATSESSRSSYEQYF,TGTGCCACCAGTGAGAGCAGTCGGAGCTCCTACGAGCAGTACTTC
NA,TRBV6-1,TRBJ1-1,NA,17,CASSQPRTDLSRTEAFF,TGTGCCAGCAGCCAACCGAGGACCGACCTTAGCCGCACTGAAGCTTTCTTT
TRBD1,TRBV30,TRBJ1-2,NA,14,CAWSFTGTGNGYTF,TGTGCCTGGAGTTTCACCGGGACAGGGAACGGCTACACCTTC
NA,TRBV28,TRBJ2-7,few,13,CASSFSRRGEQYF,TGTGCCAGCAGTTTTTCCCGACGGGGAGAGCAGTACTTC
NA,TRBV29-1,TRBJ2-3,many,13,CSVWPARADTQYF,TGCAGCGTGTGGCCTGCGCGCGCAGATACGCAGTATTTT
NA,TRBV29-1,TRBJ2-1,many,14,CSVEDQAARNEQFF,TGCAGCGTTGAAGATCAAGCGGCCCGGAATGAGCAGTTCTTC
TRBD1,TRBV2,TRBJ2-1,NA,17,CVSSGLWDRGRFDEQFF,TGTGTCAGCAGTGGTCTGTGGGACAGGGGGCGATTTGATGAGCAGTTCTTC
TRBD1,TRBV29-1,TRBJ1-2,medium-sized,14,CSVEFWTGAYGYTF,TGCAGCGTTGAATTCTGGACAGGGGCCTATGGCTACACCTTC
TRBD1,TRBV28,TRBJ1-2,NA,14,CASSLSTGFDGYTF,TGTGCCAGCAGTTTGTCGACAGGGTTCGATGGCTACACCTTC
NA,TRBV7-2,TRBJ2-7,NA,15,CASSLKGTVAYEQYF,TGTGCCAGCAGCTTAAAGGGGACTGTCGCCTACGAGCAGTACTTC
TRBD1,TRBV6-1,TRBJ2-7,large,13,CASSQLQGGEQYF,TGTGCCAGCAGCCAACTACAGGGGGGTGAGCAGTACTTC
NA,TRBV20-1,TRBJ2-7,NA,10,CSPQGGYQYF,TGCAGCCCCCAAGGGGGGTATCAGTACTTC
NA,TRBV2,TRBJ1-1,medium-sized,15,CASSVKGGMPTEAFF,TGTGCCAGCAGTGTGAAGGGAGGAATGCCCACTGAAGCTTTCTTT
NA,TRBV9,TRBJ1-4,many,15,CASSVASGFNEKLFF,TGTGCCAGCAGCGTAGCTTCAGGGTTTAATGAAAAACTGTTTTTT
TRBD2,TRBV20-1,TRBJ2-7,NA,13,CSSGLAGIEEQYF,TGCAGTTCAGGACTAGCGGGAATAGAAGAGCAGTACTTC
TRBD1,TRBV6-5,TRBJ2-7,NA,16,CASSYSRLDRAYEQYF,TGTGCCAGCAGTTACTCGAGGTTGGACAGGGCCTACGAGCAGTACTTC
TRBD2,TRBV5-1,TRBJ2-7,few,15,CASSALAGGDWEQYF,TGCGCCAGCAGCGCTCTAGCGGGGGGGGACTGGGAGCAGTACTTC
TRBD2,TRBV3-1,TRBJ2-3,many,15,CASRPGLAGSDTQYF,TGTGCCAGCAGGCCGGGACTAGCGGGATCAGATACGCAGTATTTT
TRBD1,TRBV6-5,TRBJ2-3,NA,17,CASSFTRTGKFTDTQYF,TGTGCCAGCAGTTTTACCCGGACAGGGAAATTCACAGATACGCAGTATTTT
TRBD2,TRBV12-3/TRBV12-4,TRBJ2-1,medium-sized,15,CASSLLAGEGSEQFF,TGTGCCAGCAGTCTTCTAGCGGGAGAAGGCAGTGAGCAGTTCTTC
NA,TRBV5-6,TRBJ2-7,many,14,CASRATGRVYEQYF,TGTGCCAGCAGGGCTACAGGGAGGGTCTACGAGCAGTACTTC
NA,TRBV9,TRBJ1-6,NA,14,CASSVDPNNSPLHF,TGTGCCAGCAGCGTAGATCCAAATAATTCACCCCTCCACTTT
NA,TRBV18,TRBJ1-1,NA,13,CASSQQENTEAFF,TGTGCCAGCTCACAACAGGAGAACACTGAAGCTTTCTTT
TRBD1,TRBV28,TRBJ1-2,few,14,CASSTGQSVYGYTF,TGTGCCAGCAGTACGGGACAGAGCGTCTATGGCTACACCTTC
TRBD1,TRBV5-1,TRBJ1-1,NA,13,CASSLQGRTEAFF,TGCGCCAGCAGCCTACAGGGGCGCACTGAAGCTTTCTTT
NA,TRBV6-1,TRBJ2-7,NA,15,CASSPRGGSSYEQYF,TGTGCCAGCAGTCCTAGGGGCGGTAGCTCCTACGAGCAGTACTTC
TRBD1,TRBV11-2,TRBJ2-4,NA,17,CASSSLRGQGERNIQYF,TGTGCCAGCAGCTCACTCCGGGGACAGGGGGAAAGAAACATTCAGTACTTC
NA,TRBV5-1,TRBJ2-7,NA,13,CASSLRVFYEQYF,TGCGCCAGCAGCTTAAGGGTTTTCTACGAGCAGTACTTC
NA,TRBV6-1,TRBJ1-2,few,15,CASRPTQWARSGYTF,TGTGCCAGCAGACCGACCCAGTGGGCGCGTAGTGGCTACACCTTC
NA,TRBV19,TRBJ1-5,medium-sized,14,CASSFMQGREPQHF,TGTGCCAGTAGTTTTATGCAGGGTAGGGAGCCCCAGCATTTT
TRBD2,TRBV6-1,TRBJ2-1,few,15,CASSFGLGDYNEQFF,TGTGCCAGCAGCTTCGGACTAGGGGACTACAATGAGCAGTTCTTC